The 6 T cell receptor beta chains below were found in one sample sequenced in a study of cytomegalovirus exposure and HLA in healthy donors. The table came from immunoSEQ multiplex PCR; TCRdb's copy has only in-frame clones and leaves some out. The table shows a few hundred thousand clones, with roughly 90% occurring only once. What was sequenced was PBMCs. The source is a woman younger than 30 in good health and CMV-seronegative.

This sequence joins TRBV19 and TRBJ2-7; tentative D call: TRBD1 (5 bases). The CDR3 sequence is 15 residues long. Trimming cost V 0 bases and J 7 bases, with 16 bases left between them. Per the germline V gene, CDR1 is LNHDA and CDR2 is SQIVND (reference sequence). The CDR3 DNA reads TGTGCCAGTAGTATAGACGACAGTCTCCCAGGGGAGCAGTACTTC. The encoded protein is CASSIDDSLPGEQYF.

This clone was counted between two and nine times. This rearrangement joins TRBV7-6 to TRBJ2-7; D is perhaps TRBD1 (6 bases). The CDR3 consists of 13 residues. Germline V gives CDR1 SGHVS, CDR2 FNYEAQ. The V and J ends lost 0 bases and 3 bases respectively, with 6 bases between them. The CDR3: CASSLAQGYEQYV. In DNA form, the CDR3 reads TGTGCCAGCAGCTTAGCACAGGGCTACGAGCAGTACGTC.

The chain couples TRBV6-5 to TRBJ1-6, with 9 positions matching TRBD1. V trimming: 6 bases; J trimming: 10 bases; junction bases outside the gene matches: 7. Germline V gene sequence: CDR1 MNHEY, CDR2 SVGAGI. The CDR3 extends over 14 amino acids. The CDR3 here is CASRMTGGESPLHF. CDR3 nucleotides: TGTGCCAGCAGAATGACAGGGGGAGAATCACCCCTCCACTTT.

Only one count was recorded for this clone. The chain recombines TRBV21-1 with TRBJ2-7; the table's D gene call, TRBD1, was not cross checked with the DNA. TRBV21-1 represents a pseudogene. The CDR3 is 19 residues long. CDR3 sequence reads: CASSLGPGQASMRSYEQYV. DNA of the CDR3: TGTGCCAGCAGCTTGGGACCGGGACAGGCCTCGATGCGCTCCTACGAGCAGTACGTC.

This clone was counted a single time. The J gene is TRBJ2-7, the V gene TRBV10-2; D unclear. Germline V lookup: CDR1 WSHSY, CDR2 SAAADI. The CDR3 is 14 residues long. Trimming cost V 2 bases and J 3 bases, with 11 bases left between them. The CDR3 region is CASSEGRVSYEQYF. CDR3 bases: TGCGCCAGCAGTGAGGGCCGGGTCAGCTACGAGCAGTACTTC.

V and J are TRBV28 and TRBJ1-5; 9 bases map to TRBD1. V lost 7 bases to trimming and J lost 3 bases; unmatched junction nucleotides: 13. The germline V gene encodes CDR1 MDHEN and CDR2 SYDVKM. This CDR3 has 17 residues. CDR3 bases: TGTGCCAGCATCCACTTGCCGGGACAGGGCATCAATCAGCCCCAGCATTTT. It is translated as CASIHLPGQGINQPQHF.